Below, one TCR beta chain is given with its context. This sample is drawn from a study of identifying expanded T cells in peripheral blood. Only in-frame clones appear in the TCRdb table, and some are missing; sequencing was by immunoSEQ multiplex PCR. The profile shows about 85,000 clones, about 89% of them singletons. Sequenced input: blood. This TCR was recovered from a person aged 18-70 years in good health.

CDR3 sequence: CASSPMGGSGSYNEQFF. CDR3 coding DNA: TGTGCCAGCAGCCCCATGGGGGGTAGCGGGAGCTACAATGAGCAGTTCTTC. The chain carries TRBV7-3 and TRBJ2-1, with 9 positions matching TRBD2. The ends lost 5 bases at V and 3 bases at J; junction bases unmatched: 11. The germline gives CDR1 SGHTA, CDR2 FQGTGA. The CDR3 consists of 17 residues.